These T cell receptor beta chains were read from a single sample in a study of vaccination effects on CD4 cells after COVID-19. Sequencing used immunoSEQ multiplex PCR; TCRdb keeps in-frame clones, though not all of them. The repertoire holds some 79,000 clones, with around 74% as singletons. No antigen has been assigned to these receptors. Sequencing used CD4+ T cells from PBMCs cultured with HCoV-229E spike peptides, obtained before COVID-19 vaccination. The receptors shown here come from a human donor who received a COVID-19 vaccine. CDR3s include the opening cysteine and the closing phenylalanine or tryptophan. The D gene is left open where the match is weak. Not all rows give a size; the values are once, few, many and, for expanded clones, a class.

clone_size j_call v_call d_call cdr3_nt cdr3_aa
NA TRBJ2-4 TRBV11-1 TRBD1 TGTGCCAGCAGCTCCGGACAGGGAGGAAACATTCAGTACTTC CASSSGQGGNIQYF
NA TRBJ1-5 TRBV5-6 TRBD1 TGTGCCAGCAGCTGGACAGGGGCCAATCAGCCCCAGCATTTT CASSWTGANQPQHF
NA TRBJ2-5 TRBV18 NA TGTGCCAGCTCACCCGGGGCCCAAGAGACCCAGTACTTC CASSPGAQETQYF
NA TRBJ2-2 TRBV9 TRBD2 TGTGCCAGCAGCGTTACTAGCGGGGGGTTAACCGGGGAGCTGTTTTTT CASSVTSGGLTGELFF
few TRBJ1-5 TRBV7-7 NA TGTGCCAGCACCCCGGGATGGTCCTCCAATCAGCCCCAGCATTTT CASTPGWSSNQPQHF
NA TRBJ1-2 TRBV6-5 NA TGTGCCAGCAGTTACCTAGGGGGGACCTATGGCTACACCTTC CASSYLGGTYGYTF
NA TRBJ1-5 TRBV10-3 TRBD1 TGTGCCATTCGTCAGGGACAGGGGGTAAATCAGCCCCAGCATTTT CAIRQGQGVNQPQHF
NA TRBJ2-1 TRBV5-1 TRBD2 TGCGCCAGCAGCTTGGAAGGTAGCGGGGGGTTCAAGCAGTTCTTC CASSLEGSGGFKQFF
NA TRBJ1-2 TRBV7-2 TRBD1 TGTGCCAGCAGCAAAGGACAGGGTCTCTCCTATGGCTACACCTTC CASSKGQGLSYGYTF
NA TRBJ1-6 TRBV6-5 TRBD1 TGTGCCAGCAGTTACTCAGGAGACAGGGCAAATTCACCCCTCCACTTT CASSYSGDRANSPLHF
NA TRBJ2-3 TRBV6-6 NA TGTGCCAGCAGTTACTCGAATGCAGATACGCAGTATTTT CASSYSNADTQYF
NA TRBJ1-4 TRBV18 NA TGTGCCAGCTCACCACCGTGGCAGAATGAAAAACTGTTTTTT CASSPPWQNEKLFF
NA TRBJ2-5 TRBV7-2 NA TGTGCCAGCAGCTTATTGAGCGGGCAAGAGACCCAGTACTTC CASSLLSGQETQYF
NA TRBJ1-5 TRBV19 NA TGTGCCAGTAGTATTCAGGGTCGGCAGCCCCAGCATTTT CASSIQGRQPQHF
NA TRBJ1-4 TRBV7-9 NA TGTGCCGGACGGGGGGCCGCTAATGAAAAACTGTTTTTT CAGRGAANEKLFF
once TRBJ1-6 TRBV4-1 TRBD1 TGCGCCAGCAGCCCGCCGAAGGGACAGCGAAATAATTCACCCCTCCACTTT CASSPPKGQRNNSPLHF
NA TRBJ2-6 TRBV4-1 NA TGCGCCAGCAGCCAAGCGACGGGCTCTGGGGCCAACGTCCTGACTTTC CASSQATGSGANVLTF
NA TRBJ1-4 TRBV4-3 TRBD1 TGCGCCAGCAGCCGCACCTCGACAGGGGCGGGTGAAAAACTGTTTTTT CASSRTSTGAGEKLFF
NA TRBJ2-1 TRBV3-1/TRBV3-2 TRBD2 TGTGCCAGCAGCCCATCAACCCCCTCTAGCGGTATCTACAATGAGCAGTTCTTC CASSPSTPSSGIYNEQFF
NA TRBJ2-6 TRBV11-2 NA TGTGCCAGCAGCCAAAATCCAGGGAGTGGGGCCAACGTCCTGACTTTC CASSQNPGSGANVLTF